The 18 T cell receptor beta chains listed next were all sequenced from one sample in a study of CD8 T cells in Susac syndrome. Random hexamers were used to reverse transcribe an amount of about 0.45 to 1 ug RNA. TCRdb passed the immunoSEQ multiplex PCR reads through MiXCR, listing each CDR3 protein once. The data contain some 260,000 distinct CDR3 sequences, around 95% of them seen just once; the ten biggest clones take up roughly 0.072%. The sequenced material came from CD4+ T cells from PBMCs. These receptors all stem from a human donor with multiple sclerosis.

The genes are TRBV18 and TRBJ1-2; D remains ambiguous. This CDR3 comprises 13 residues. The V end lost 8 bases, the J end lost 1 base, and 11 bases lay between the germline ends. The germline gives CDR1 KGHSH, CDR2 LQKENI. The CDR3 spells CASAQGVNYGYTF. The CDR3 DNA reads as TGTGCCAGCGCACAAGGCGTTAACTATGGCTACACCTTC. The entire variable domain, with the rest obtained from reference TRBV18 and TRBJ1-2, is as follows: NAGVMQNPRHLVRRRGQEARLRCSPMKGHSHVYWYRQLPEEGLKFMVYLQKENIIDESGMPKERFSAEFPKEGPSILRIQQVVRGDSAAYFCASAQGVNYGYTFGSGTRLTVV.

V and J are TRBV12-3 or TRBV12-4 and TRBJ2-2; no firm D call. The CDR3 has 13 residues. V was pared by 2 bases and J by 8 bases, with 9 bases between. The CDR3 DNA sequence: TGTGCCAGCAGTTTATTAGAGTTAGGGGAGCTGTTTTTT. This translates into CASSLLELGELFF.

The chain links TRBV7-2 to TRBJ2-5; tentative D call: TRBD1 (5 bases). Germline V gene data show CDR1 as SGHTA and CDR2 as FQGNSA. Trimming pared 5 bases from V and 1 base from J, leaving 14 bases between. This CDR3 has 15 amino acids. CDR3 nucleotides: TGTGCCAGCAGCCAAGCAACGACAGCCCAAGAGACCCAGTACTTC. It is translated as CASSQATTAQETQYF.

The rearrangement joins TRBV11-2 to TRBJ2-1, with 9 bases lining up with TRBD2. The CDR3 sequence is 18 residues long. Trimming took 4 bases from V and 7 from J; bases not matched to a gene: 17. CDR1 is SGHAT, CDR2 FQNNGV, per germline. The CDR3 sequence: CASSSRHISGSGRNEQFF. In DNA, the CDR3 is TGTGCCAGCAGCTCGCGACATATTAGCGGGAGCGGTAGGAATGAGCAGTTCTTC.

The chain has TRBV29-1 and TRBJ1-3; D is undetermined. The ends were cut back, 5 bases at V and 1 base at J, with 3 bases in the middle. The length of the CDR3 is 11 residues. The germline V gene has CDR1 SQVTM and CDR2 ANQGSEA. The chain's CDR3 is CSVYSGNTIYF. CDR3 bases: TGCAGCGTTTATTCTGGAAACACCATATATTTT. The variable domain in full, with the rest retrieved from reference TRBV29-1 and TRBJ1-3, is SAVISQKPSRDICQRGTSLTIQCQVDSQVTMMFWYRQQPGQSLTLIATANQGSEATYESGFVIDKFPISRPNLTFSTLTVSNMSPEDSSIYLCSVYSGNTIYFGEGSWLTVV.

The V call is TRBV6-6, the J call TRBJ1-1; D gene unclear. CDR1 and CDR2 from the germline V gene are MNHNY and SVGAGI (reference sequence). Deletions cut 0 bases from V and 0 bases from J, with 8 bases between. The CDR3 contains 15 residues. The CDR3 sequence is CASSYSRAVNTEAFF. DNA of the CDR3: TGTGCCAGCAGTTACTCTAGGGCGGTGAACACTGAAGCTTTCTTT.

This chain connects TRBV27 to TRBJ1-1, with 8 nucleotides matching TRBD1. Trimming cost V 3 bases and J 5 bases; bases outside gene matches: 2. CDR3 length equals 13 residues. CDR1 is MNHEY and CDR2 is SMNVEV in the germline V gene (reference sequence). The CDR3 region is CASSFNRGTEAFF. The CDR3 DNA reads as TGTGCCAGCAGTTTTAACAGGGGGACTGAAGCTTTCTTT.

The gene calls are TRBV19 and TRBJ2-1; D unclear. From germline, CDR1 is LNHDA and CDR2 SQIVND (reference sequence). V dropped 5 bases and J dropped 9 bases, with 14 bases sitting between them. The CDR3 loop spans 13 amino acids. The CDR3 loop is CASSPPPYLEQFF. As DNA, the CDR3 is TGTGCCAGTAGTCCCCCGCCTTACCTTGAGCAGTTCTTC.

The chain is built from TRBV7-6 and TRBJ1-1, with D unclear. Trimming took 5 bases from V and 1 from J, leaving 11 bases between them. Germline V gene sequence: CDR1 SGHVS, CDR2 FNYEAQ. CDR3 length equals 14 residues. CDR3 in DNA: TGTGCCAGCAGCGTGGGGAGCAAGAACACTGAAGCTTTCTTT. Residues: CASSVGSKNTEAFF.

The chain uses TRBV19 and TRBJ1-2, with 7 bases identical to TRBD1. The V gene end was trimmed by 1 base and the J gene end by 5 bases; junction bases not matched to a gene: 10. Germline assignment: CDR1 LNHDA and CDR2 SQIVND (reference sequence). The CDR3 contains 16 residues. The CDR3 bases are TGTGCCAGTAGTATAGCGTCGGACAGGCAGAGGTATGGCTACACCTTC. This translates into CASSIASDRQRYGYTF.

The chain employs TRBV20-1 and TRBJ1-2, with D unresolved. There are 13 residues in the CDR3. The germline CDR1 and CDR2 sequences are DFQATT and SNEGSKA (reference sequence). The germline V and J ends were trimmed by 6 bases and 4 bases, with 15 bases remaining between them. CDR3 amino acids: CSARSPGLYGYTF. The CDR3 DNA reads TGCAGTGCACGGAGTCCTGGGCTCTATGGCTACACCTTC.

The sample holds one count of this clonotype. This sequence joins TRBV7-8 and TRBJ2-2; D remains ambiguous. V was pared by 5 bases and J by 5 bases, with 9 bases between. The germline V gene encodes CDR1 SGHVS and CDR2 FQNEAQ. The length of the CDR3 is 13 residues. The CDR3 nucleotides read TGTGCCAGCAGCCCCACTCCTACCGGGGAGCTGTTTTTT. Amino acid sequence: CASSPTPTGELFF.

The V gene is TRBV20-1, the J gene TRBJ2-7; perhaps TRBD1 as D (6 bases). CDR1 and CDR2 (germline): DFQATT, SNEGSKA (reference sequence). Trimming pared 3 bases from V and 3 bases from J, leaving 12 bases between. This CDR3 region has 13 residues. The CDR3, as DNA: TGCAGTGCTAGGGGGACACTGGACTACGAGCAGTACTTC. Its protein is CSARGTLDYEQYF.

This clonotype was picked up one time. This chain joins TRBV20-1 and TRBJ2-1; TRBD2 is a possible D gene (5 bases). The CDR3 loop spans 14 amino acids. Trimming removed 3 bases at V and 2 bases at J, with 11 bases between. CDR1 and CDR2 from the germline V gene are DFQATT and SNEGSKA (reference sequence). CDR3 nucleotide sequence: TGCAGTGCTAGCCTAGCAATAGCCTACAATGAGCAGTTCTTC. Its protein is CSASLAIAYNEQFF.

The rearrangement joins TRBV29-1 to TRBJ2-5; 11 positions agree with TRBD1. The V gene end was trimmed by 7 bases and the J gene end by 5 bases; junction bases not matched to a gene: 6. The CDR3 is 13 residues long. Germline CDR1 reads SQVTM; CDR2 reads ANQGSEA. CDR3 loop: CSGWTGGAETQYF. The DNA of the CDR3 is TGCAGCGGATGGACAGGGGGCGCGGAGACCCAGTACTTC.

The chain couples TRBV18 to TRBJ2-7; TRBD2 agrees at 15 bases. The CDR3 totals 17 residues. Germline V gene lookup returns CDR1 KGHSH and CDR2 LQKENI. After removal of 4 bases from V and 2 bases from J, the junction contained 6 bases not matched to a gene. The CDR3 loop is CASSQGTSGGLPYEQYF. CDR3 bases: TGTGCCAGCTCACAAGGGACTAGCGGGGGGCTCCCCTACGAGCAGTACTTC.

This clonotype has a single count. V gene TRBV3-1 combines with J gene TRBJ1-2; the D is unclear. Trimming took off 1 base at V and 7 bases at J, with 13 bases between the two ends. CDR3 length: 14 residues. Germline assignment: CDR1 LGHDT and CDR2 YNNKEL (reference sequence). Here the CDR3 reads CASSQGGLIVGYTF. Here the CDR3 DNA reads TGTGCCAGCAGCCAAGGGGGTTTAATCGTTGGCTACACCTTC. Based on the CDR3 plus reference TRBV3-1 and TRBJ1-2, the full variable domain is DTAVSQTPKYLVTQMGNDKSIKCEQNLGHDTMYWYKQDSKKFLKIMFSYNNKELIINETVPNRFSPKSPDKAHLNLHINSLELGDSAVYFCASSQGGLIVGYTFGSGTRLTVV.

V usage is TRBV11-2 and J usage is TRBJ2-3, with unresolved D. Trimming removed 3 bases at V and 2 bases at J, with 6 bases between. This CDR3 region has 13 residues. The germline CDR1 and CDR2 sequences are SGHAT and FQNNGV. The CDR3 DNA reads as TGTGCCAGCAGCTTTAGACTCACAGATACGCAGTATTTT. Residues: CASSFRLTDTQYF.